These 29 T cell receptor beta chains were all obtained from the same sample, sequenced in a study of blood T cell repertoires in COVID-19. TCRdb's copy holds only in-frame clones and misses some; the assay was immunoSEQ multiplex PCR. The sample consists of about 160,000 clones, around 82% of them appearing once. Sequencing was performed on PBMCs or T cells enriched from blood (not recorded which). These receptors all stem from a woman between 45 and 65 years old in a cohort exposed to, infected with or recovered from COVID-19 (not recorded which).

This chain joins TRBV10-1 and TRBJ1-5, with 8 bases lining up with TRBD1. Per the germline V gene, CDR1 is WNHNN and CDR2 is SYGVQD (reference sequence). This CDR3 spans 14 amino acids. V lost 5 bases and J lost 3; bases outside the gene matches: 3. The CDR3 loop reads CASSKDRDNQPQHF. CDR3 nucleotide sequence: TGCGCCAGCAGTAAGGACAGGGACAATCAGCCCCAGCATTTT.

This clone was detected only a few times. The rearrangement joins TRBV28 to TRBJ1-1; D possibly corresponds to TRBD1 (5 bases). CDR1 is MDHEN and CDR2 is SYDVKM in the germline V gene. The CDR3 covers 15 residues. The V end lost 3 bases, the J end lost 7 bases, and 18 bases lay between the germline ends. The CDR3 DNA reads TGTGCCAGCAGTTTCCAACTCCCTGGGGGGGGTGAAGCTTTCTTT. It encodes CASSFQLPGGGEAFF.

This rearrangement joins TRBV6-5 to TRBJ2-3, with TRBD2 matching 7 bases. Per the germline V gene, CDR1 is MNHEY and CDR2 is SVGAGI. With 6 bases clipped from V and 3 bases from J, the junction kept 9 bases outside the gene matches. This CDR3 has 15 amino acids. Written as DNA, the CDR3 is TGTGCCAGCAGCCTGACCCTGGGGGGGACAGATACGCAGTATTTT. It is translated as CASSLTLGGTDTQYF.

The chain carries TRBV7-9 and TRBJ1-6, with a weak D call TRBD1 (5 bases). The CDR3 has 15 residues. From germline, CDR1 is SEHNR and CDR2 FQNEAQ (reference sequence). V was trimmed by 5 bases and J by 5 bases, leaving 13 bases between them. Here the CDR3 reads CASSPPGTNNSPLHF. CDR3 sequence (DNA): TGTGCCAGCAGCCCGCCGGGGACTAATAATTCACCCCTCCACTTT.

The genes are TRBV29-1 and TRBJ2-5; the match to TRBD2 covers 7 bases. The CDR3 runs to 14 residues. Germline V gene sequence: CDR1 SQVTM, CDR2 ANQGSEA. V gave up 7 bases and J gave up 5 bases; unmatched junction bases: 13. The CDR3 DNA follows: TGCAGCGGGGGCCTAAGGGGAGGGACGGAGACCCAGTACTTC. Amino acids: CSGGLRGGTETQYF. Supplemented by reference TRBV29-1 and TRBJ2-5, the full variable domain reads SAVISQKPSRDICQRGTSLTIQCQVDSQVTMMFWYRQQPGQSLTLIATANQGSEATYESGFVIDKFPISRPNLTFSTLTVSNMSPEDSSIYLCSGGLRGGTETQYFGPGTRLLVL.

J is TRBJ1-2 and V is TRBV4-3; D is undetermined. The CDR3 extends over 16 amino acids. V was clipped by 0 bases and J by 2 bases, with 13 bases between them. Germline V gene lookup returns CDR1 LGHNA and CDR2 YSLEER. CDR3 protein: CASSQDLAGSNYGYTF. The CDR3 coding sequence is TGCGCCAGCAGCCAAGATTTGGCGGGATCGAACTATGGCTACACCTTC.

As to this clone: It may be a read error: a sequence one base away is much more abundant. Other DNA sequences in the same sample also yield this CDR3. The chain combines TRBV5-1 with TRBJ1-5, with TRBD1 identical over 7 bases. V lost 1 base, J lost 3 bases, and 1 base stayed unmatched. CDR1 is SGHRS and CDR2 is YFSETQ in the germline V gene. The CDR3 loop spans 14 amino acids. CDR3 in DNA: TGCGCCAGCAGCTTGACAGGGGACAATCAGCCCCAGCATTTT. Translating it yields CASSLTGDNQPQHF.

Here the CDR3 reads CSASNLGGLANSYNEQFF. The CDR3 coding sequence is TGCAGTGCTAGTAATCTGGGGGGACTAGCGAACTCCTACAATGAGCAGTTCTTC. The chain has TRBV20-1 and TRBJ2-1; the match to TRBD2 covers 10 bases. V shed 3 bases, J shed 0 bases, and the junction held 11 bases outside the gene matches. CDR1 and CDR2 (germline): DFQATT, SNEGSKA (reference sequence). The CDR3 spans 18 residues.

The chain carries TRBV4-2 and TRBJ1-1; D ambiguous. This CDR3 has 15 amino acids. The V gene's germline CDR1 is LGHNA and CDR2 YNFKEQ. Trimming removed 3 bases from V and 2 bases from J, with 13 bases in between. The CDR3 region has the DNA TGTGCCAGCAGCCAGCCTTGGGCAGCAAACACTGAAGCTTTCTTT. Its translation is CASSQPWAANTEAFF.

CDR3 amino acids: CASSSYSQDYGYTF. The CDR3 region has the DNA TGTGCCAGCAGCTCTTATTCGCAGGACTATGGCTACACCTTC. J is TRBJ1-2 and V is TRBV5-4; D remains ambiguous. Trimming cost V 3 bases and J 3 bases, with 12 bases left between them. CDR1 and CDR2 (germline): SGHNT, YYREEE (reference sequence). The CDR3 has 14 amino acids.

J is TRBJ1-1 and V is TRBV29-1; D unresolved. This CDR3 spans 11 amino acids. The V gene lost 5 bases and the J gene lost 4 bases, with 8 bases spanning the gap. The V gene's germline CDR1 is SQVTM and CDR2 ANQGSEA. The CDR3 DNA reads TGCAGCGTTAGGTGGGCCACTGAAGCTTTCTTT. Translation: CSVRWATEAFF.

CDR3 coding DNA: TGTGCCAGCAGCCAAGAGAGCCAGGGGCCCCCTACTAATGGCTACACCTTC. Translating it yields CASSQESQGPPTNGYTF. This chain connects TRBV3-1 (or the pseudogene TRBV3-2) to TRBJ1-2, with D perhaps TRBD1 (6 bases). Trimming cost V 0 bases and J 6 bases, with 20 bases left between them. In germline, CDR1 is LGHDT, CDR2 YNNKEL (reference sequence). The CDR3 has 17 amino acids.

The V gene is TRBV21-1, the J gene TRBJ2-5; no check of the table's D call, TRBD1, against the DNA was made. TRBV21-1 is annotated as a pseudogene. The CDR3 sequence is 16 residues long. The CDR3 sequence is CASSNLRQGRRETQYF. The DNA of the CDR3 is TGTGCCAGCAGCAATTTACGTCAGGGCCGCCGAGAGACCCAGTACTTC.

The chain carries TRBV5-4 and TRBJ2-1; possible D gene TRBD2, 6 bases. Per germline, CDR1 SGHNT and CDR2 YYREEE (reference sequence). Trimming left V 3 bases short and J 0 bases short, with 10 bases between. The CDR3 is made up of 15 amino acids. In DNA, the CDR3 is TGTGCCAGCAGCTCCCGGGACTTCTCCTACAATGAGCAGTTCTTC. It codes for CASSSRDFSYNEQFF.

This clone has only one observation. The chain joins TRBV6-6 to TRBJ1-1; unclear D gene. Trimming pared 4 bases from V and 1 base from J, leaving 7 bases between. Germline CDR1 is MNHNY and CDR2 is SVGAGI (reference sequence). The CDR3 is 13 amino acids. The CDR3 loop is CASSSAENTEAFF. The CDR3, as DNA: TGTGCCAGCAGTTCGGCGGAGAACACTGAAGCTTTCTTT.

This clone has a handful of counts. Written as DNA, the CDR3 is TGTGCCAGTAGTCGGGACATTCAACCCTCTGGGGCCAACGTCCTGACTTTC. Encoded protein: CASSRDIQPSGANVLTF. The chain joins TRBV19 to TRBJ2-6; the D gene is possibly TRBD1 (6 bases). Germline V gene data show CDR1 as LNHDA and CDR2 as SQIVND (reference sequence). CDR3 size: 17 residues. The ends were cut back, 5 bases at V and 0 bases at J, with 14 bases in the middle.

This chain uses TRBV7-2 with TRBJ1-2, with TRBD1 as a possible D gene (5 bases). Trimming took 3 bases from V and 2 from J, leaving 13 bases between them. Germline CDR1 and CDR2: SGHTA and FQGNSA. The CDR3 has 15 residues. This CDR3 reads CASSFGGGGNYGYTF. In DNA, the CDR3 is TGTGCCAGCAGCTTCGGGGGGGGTGGCAACTATGGCTACACCTTC.

The genes are TRBV28 and TRBJ1-1, with D uncertain. Germline values: CDR1 MDHEN, CDR2 SYDVKM. The CDR3 runs 14 residues. V was pared by 1 base and J by 8 bases, with 14 bases between. The CDR3 DNA reads as TGTGCCAGCAGTTTATCACAGCAAAAGGTGGAAGCTTTCTTT. The encoded protein is CASSLSQQKVEAFF. The full variable domain, its missing parts supplied by reference TRBV28 and TRBJ1-1, is DVKVTQSSRYLVKRTGEKVFLECVQDMDHENMFWYRQDPGLGLRLIYFSYDVKMKEKGDIPEGYSVSREKKERFSLILESASTNQTSMYLCASSLSQQKVEAFFGQGTRLTVV.

The gene calls are TRBV5-6 and TRBJ2-3; 9 bases line up with TRBD2. The V and J ends lost 4 bases and 7 bases, in that order; junction bases with no gene match: 13. Germline-derived CDR1 and CDR2 are SGHDT and YYEEEE. This CDR3 is built from 16 residues. The CDR3 spells CASSLPVSGSVNTQYF. The CDR3 nucleotides read TGTGCCAGCAGCCTCCCGGTTAGCGGGAGTGTAAATACGCAGTATTTT. Full variable domain (missing parts from reference TRBV5-6 and TRBJ2-3): DAGVTQSPTHLIKTRGQQVTLRCSPKSGHDTVSWYQQALGQGPQFIFQYYEEEERQRGNFPDRFSGHQFPNYSSELNVNALLLGDSALYLCASSLPVSGSVNTQYFGPGTRLTVL.

V usage is TRBV7-2 and J usage is TRBJ1-1; D uncertain. This CDR3 region has 13 residues. CDR1 and CDR2 (germline): SGHTA, FQGNSA. Trimming removed 2 bases at V and 1 base at J, with 5 bases between. CDR3 protein: CASSLLANTEAFF. Written as DNA, the CDR3 is TGTGCCAGCAGCTTATTGGCGAACACTGAAGCTTTCTTT. Combining the CDR3 with reference TRBV7-2 and TRBJ1-1 gives the whole variable domain GAGVSQSPSNKVTEKGKDVELRCDPISGHTALYWYRQSLGQGLEFLIYFQGNSAPDKSGLPSDRFSAERTGGSVSTLTIQRTQQEDSAVYLCASSLLANTEAFFGQGTRLTVV.

The chain carries TRBV7-3 and TRBJ1-6, with 7 bases matching TRBD1. Germline loops: CDR1 SGHTA, CDR2 FQGTGA. The CDR3 is 14 residues long. The junction had 5 bases not matched to a gene; V was cut back by 5 bases and J by 7 bases. The CDR3 sequence is CASSRTGKNSPLHF. The CDR3 DNA reads as TGTGCCAGCAGCAGGACAGGAAAAAATTCACCCCTCCACTTT.

J is TRBJ2-7 and V is TRBV12-3 or TRBV12-4, with D perhaps matching TRBD1 (6 bases). The CDR3 covers 11 residues. Trimming removed 8 bases at V and 5 bases at J, with 10 bases between. In DNA, the CDR3 is TGTGCCAGCGGGGGCCTCGACGAGCAGTACTTC. Protein sequence: CASGGLDEQYF.

The genes are TRBV19 and TRBJ2-5, with TRBD2 identical over 7 bases. CDR1 is LNHDA and CDR2 is SQIVND in the germline V gene (reference sequence). Trimming took 2 bases from V and 5 from J; bases not matched to a gene: 8. The CDR3 contains 15 residues. The CDR3 DNA reads as TGTGCCAGTAGTATAAGGGCGGGAGATGTGGAGACCCAGTACTTC. Protein: CASSIRAGDVETQYF.

The chain is built from TRBV6-1 and TRBJ1-4; 10 bases align to TRBD1. V dropped 3 bases and J dropped 7; count of bases not matched to a gene: 5. Germline-derived CDR1 and CDR2 are MNHNS and SASEGT. This CDR3 region has 15 residues. The CDR3 nucleotides read TGTGCCAGCAGTGACCCGACAGGGGGCGGTGAAAAACTGTTTTTT. Translated, it gives CASSDPTGGGEKLFF.

As concerns this clone: Different DNA sequences within this sample yield the same CDR3. J is TRBJ1-1 and V is TRBV18; D perhaps matches TRBD1 (5 bases). Germline CDR1 reads KGHSH; CDR2 reads LQKENI. V lost 2 bases and J 3 bases, leaving 7 bases between the germline ends. This CDR3 spans 13 amino acids. CDR3 DNA sequence: TGTGCCAGCTCACCATCGGGGGACACTGAAGCTTTCTTT. Protein product: CASSPSGDTEAFF.

The V call is TRBV6-4, the J call TRBJ2-2; possibly TRBD1 for D (6 bases). Germline assignment: CDR1 MRHNA and CDR2 SNTAGT. The CDR3 has 14 residues. The ends were cut back, 6 bases at V and 0 bases at J, with 8 bases in the middle. The CDR3 nucleotides are TGTGCCAGCAGACAGGGAGCGAACACCGGGGAGCTGTTTTTT. As protein: CASRQGANTGELFF.

The rearrangement links TRBV6-5 to TRBJ2-7, with D possibly matching TRBD1 (7 bases). V lost 5 bases to trimming and J lost 7 bases, with 18 bases between them. Germline lookup yields CDR1 MNHEY and CDR2 SVGAGI. This CDR3 has 14 residues. In DNA form, the CDR3 reads TGTGCCAGCAGTCCCGGAGGGGGCCTCAAGGAGCAGTACTTC. It yields the protein CASSPGGGLKEQYF.

This clone was seen only once. Here the CDR3 DNA reads TGCGCCAGCAGCTCGGACAGGGGGCAGACAGATACGCAGTATTTT. Protein: CASSSDRGQTDTQYF. This chain connects TRBV5-1 to TRBJ2-3; 11 bases are shared with TRBD1. The CDR3 is 15 residues long. J was trimmed by 3 bases and V by 3 bases; bases with no gene match: 3. The V gene's germline CDR1 is SGHRS and CDR2 YFSETQ.

This chain links TRBV28 with TRBJ1-6, with D maybe TRBD1 (6 bases). CDR3 length: 16 amino acids. Germline lookup yields CDR1 MDHEN and CDR2 SYDVKM. The V and J ends lost 8 bases and 0 bases respectively, with 14 bases between them. The DNA for the CDR3 is TGTGCCAGCCGCACAGGGACTATCTCCTATAATTCACCCCTCCACTTT. As protein: CASRTGTISYNSPLHF.